This T cell receptor (beta chain) was sequenced in a study of blood T cell repertoires in COVID-19. This clone was seen just once. The CDR3 loop spans 14 amino acids. Germline V gives CDR1 SGHKS, CDR2 YYEKEE (reference sequence). V gave up 1 base and J gave up 0 bases, with 8 bases separating them. The age range of participants was roughly 18 to 90 years, with residence in about two dozen US areas. Cohort 3 donors were reported recovered after two negative PCRs, clearance, or symptom resolution. Here immunoSEQ multiplex PCR was the method, and the copy in TCRdb shows in-frame clones only, minus some. The sample includes more than 300,000 clones, more than 90% of them seen just once.

The specimen was PBMCs or T cells enriched from blood (not recorded which). The V gene is TRBV5-5, the J gene TRBJ2-7, with D perhaps matching TRBD1 (5 bases). The TCR was taken from a woman aged 30 to 39 who had recovered from COVID-19. The CDR3: CASSLTGVSYEQYF. CDR3 nucleotides: TGTGCCAGCAGCTTGACAGGTGTCTCCTACGAGCAGTACTTC.